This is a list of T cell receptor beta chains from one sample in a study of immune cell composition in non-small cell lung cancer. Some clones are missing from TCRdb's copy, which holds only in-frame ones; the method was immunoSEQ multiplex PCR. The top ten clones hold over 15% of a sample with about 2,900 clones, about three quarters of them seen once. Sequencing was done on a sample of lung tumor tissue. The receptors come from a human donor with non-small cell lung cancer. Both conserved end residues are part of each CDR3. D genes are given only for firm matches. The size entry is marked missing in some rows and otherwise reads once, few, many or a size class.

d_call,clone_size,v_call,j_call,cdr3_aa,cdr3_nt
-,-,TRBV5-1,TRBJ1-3,CASSLLASTGISNSGNTIYF,TGCGCCAGCAGCTTGTTGGCGTCTACAGGAATCAGTAACTCTGGAAACACCATATATTTT
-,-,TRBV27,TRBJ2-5,CASQGGVVETQYF,TGTGCCTCACAGGGCGGCGTAGTGGAGACCCAGTACTTC
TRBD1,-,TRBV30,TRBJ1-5,CAWQTGRSNQPQHF,TGTGCCTGGCAGACAGGGCGTAGCAATCAGCCCCAGCATTTT
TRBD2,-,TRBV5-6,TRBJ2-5,CASSRTRGETQYF,TGTGCCAGCAGCAGGACTAGGGGAGAGACCCAGTACTTC
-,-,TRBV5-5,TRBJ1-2,CASSADTYGYTF,TGTGCCAGCAGCGCTGACACGTATGGCTACACCTTC
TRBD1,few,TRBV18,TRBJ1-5,CASSPETGGQPQHF,TGTGCCAGCTCACCAGAAACAGGGGGACAGCCCCAGCATTTT
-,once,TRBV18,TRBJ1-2,CASSPGTDFYGYTF,TGTGCCAGCTCACCAGGGACTGATTTTTATGGCTACACCTTC
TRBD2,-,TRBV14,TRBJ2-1,CASSQATGASGRARFF,TGTGCCAGCAGCCAAGCAACGGGGGCTAGCGGGAGGGCTCGGTTCTTC
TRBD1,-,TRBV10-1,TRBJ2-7,CASSTGTGSDEQYF,TGCGCCAGCAGCACCGGGACAGGGAGTGACGAGCAGTACTTC
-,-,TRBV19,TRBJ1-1,CATERANLPEAFF,TGTGCCACCGAGCGGGCGAATCTTCCTGAAGCTTTCTTT
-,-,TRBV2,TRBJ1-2,CASSDEIQVNYGYTF,TGTGCCAGCAGTGACGAGATACAGGTTAACTATGGCTACACCTTC
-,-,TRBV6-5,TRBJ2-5,CASSYLGEETQYF,TGTGCCAGCAGTTACCTCGGGGAAGAGACCCAGTACTTC
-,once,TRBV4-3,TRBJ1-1,CASSREIGVTEAFF,TGCGCCAGCAGCCGGGAAATCGGGGTCACTGAAGCTTTTTTT
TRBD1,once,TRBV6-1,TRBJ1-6,CASSGLGGTGASPLHF,TGTGCCAGCAGTGGGCTTGGGGGGACAGGTGCTTCACCCCTCCACTTT
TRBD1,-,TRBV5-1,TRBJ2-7,CASSFLPGQGSHEQYF,TGCGCCAGCAGCTTCCTCCCGGGACAGGGGTCCCACGAGCAGTACTTC
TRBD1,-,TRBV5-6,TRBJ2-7,CASSLGGQGAREQYF,TGTGCCAGCAGCTTAGGGGGACAGGGGGCGAGGGAGCAGTACTTC
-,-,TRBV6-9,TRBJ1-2,CASSLQGFGYTF,TGTGCCAGCAGTTTACAGGGTTTCGGCTACACCTTC
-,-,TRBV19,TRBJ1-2,CASSMSAGGDYGYTF,TGTGCCAGTAGTATGTCAGCAGGAGGGGACTATGGCTACACCTTC
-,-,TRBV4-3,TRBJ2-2,CASSQGGRGKRSFDTGELFF,TGCGCCAGCAGCCAAGGTGGTAGAGGGAAGAGATCCTTTGACACCGGGGAGCTGTTTTTT
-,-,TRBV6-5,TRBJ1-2,CASRAAASNYGYTF,TGTGCCAGCAGGGCGGCAGCTTCTAACTATGGCTACACCTTC
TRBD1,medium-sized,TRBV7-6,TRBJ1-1,CASSSGRGPNTEAFF,TGTGCCAGCAGCTCAGGCAGGGGGCCAAACACTGAAGCTTTCTTT
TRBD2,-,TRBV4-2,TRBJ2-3,CASSQALAGGTDTQYF,TGTGCCAGCAGCCAAGCCCTAGCGGGGGGGACAGATACGCAGTATTTT
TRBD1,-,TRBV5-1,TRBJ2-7,CASSSLLQGARYEQYF,TGCGCCAGCAGCTCATTACTACAGGGGGCCCGTTACGAGCAGTACTTC
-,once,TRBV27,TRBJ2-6,CASTPTRAGANVLTF,TGTGCCAGCACTCCGACGAGGGCTGGGGCCAACGTCCTGACTTTC
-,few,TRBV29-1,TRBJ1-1,CSVEIGGDTEAFF,TGCAGCGTTGAGATAGGGGGTGACACTGAAGCTTTCTTT
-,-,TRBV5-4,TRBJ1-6,CASSYVAENSPLHF,TGTGCCAGCAGCTACGTGGCAGAAAATTCACCCCTCCACTTT
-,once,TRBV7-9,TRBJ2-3,CASSLEQTGDTQYF,TGTGCCAGCAGCTTAGAACAGACAGGAGATACGCAGTATTTT
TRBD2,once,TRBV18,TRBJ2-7,CASSPGLAGVYEQYF,TGTGCCAGCTCACCGGGACTAGCGGGAGTCTACGAGCAGTACTTC
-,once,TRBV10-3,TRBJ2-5,CAISQEGTQYF,TGTGCCATCAGCCAAGAGGGGACCCAGTACTTC
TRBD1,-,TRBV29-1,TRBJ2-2,CSVEDLPGQGVGGELFF,TGCAGCGTTGAAGACCTGCCGGGACAGGGGGTGGGGGGGGAGCTGTTTTTT
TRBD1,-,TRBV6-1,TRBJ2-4,CASRETPGQGLTLAKNIQYF,TGTGCCAGCAGAGAAACACCGGGACAGGGACTGACACTAGCCAAAAACATTCAGTACTTC
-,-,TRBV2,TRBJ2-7,CASTLEATGWSSYEQYF,TGTGCCAGCACCCTCGAGGCAACCGGGTGGAGCTCCTACGAGCAGTACTTC
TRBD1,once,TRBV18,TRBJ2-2,CASSPPGGRDTGELFF,TGTGCCAGCTCACCACCAGGGGGCAGGGACACCGGGGAGCTGTTTTTT
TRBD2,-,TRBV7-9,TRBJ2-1,CASSLALAGAYNEQFF,TGTGCCAGCAGCTTAGCACTAGCGGGAGCGTACAATGAGCAGTTCTTC
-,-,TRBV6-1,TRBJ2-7,CASRGRGASYEQYF,TGTGCCAGCAGAGGGAGGGGGGCCTCCTACGAGCAGTACTTC
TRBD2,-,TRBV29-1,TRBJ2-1,CSVDGGSYNEQFF,TGCAGCGTTGACGGGGGGTCCTACAATGAGCAGTTCTTC
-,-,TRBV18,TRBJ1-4,CASSPGREAGSANEKLFF,TGTGCCAGCTCACCAGGCAGGGAGGCCGGTTCGGCTAATGAAAAACTGTTTTTT
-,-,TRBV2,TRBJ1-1,CASKGIQGATEAFF,TGTGCCAGCAAGGGGATACAGGGTGCCACTGAAGCTTTCTTT
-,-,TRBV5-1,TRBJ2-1,CASSLGSYSLFF,TGCGCCAGCAGCCTCGGGTCCTACTCTTTGTTCTTC
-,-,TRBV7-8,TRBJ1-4,CASSLDGGNEKLFF,TGTGCCAGCAGCTTAGACGGGGGTAATGAAAAACTGTTTTTT